One sample yielded the 28 T cell receptor beta chains listed below, sequenced in a study of blood T cell repertoires in COVID-19. Only in-frame clones appear in the TCRdb table, and some are missing; sequencing was by immunoSEQ multiplex PCR. This table has some 200,000 clones, around nine tenths appearing once. The specimen was peripheral blood. The receptors come from a woman aged 40 to 50 with acute or convalescent COVID-19.

V usage is TRBV19 and J usage is TRBJ1-6; TRBD1 is a possible D gene (5 bases). Germline CDR1 reads LNHDA; CDR2 reads SQIVND (reference sequence). V was clipped by 8 bases and J by 9 bases, with 14 bases between them. This CDR3 region has 13 residues. The CDR3 DNA reads TGTGCCAGTGCCGGGACTGACTTTTCACCCCTCCACTTT. It codes for CASAGTDFSPLHF.

The chain is built from TRBV2 and TRBJ2-1; weak D call: TRBD1 (6 bases). Germline assignment: CDR1 SNHLY and CDR2 FYNNEI. V lost 0 bases, J lost 6 bases, and 18 bases lay in between. The CDR3 consists of 17 residues. This chain's CDR3 is CASSEALPRGLLNEQFF. The CDR3 bases are TGTGCCAGCAGTGAAGCGCTTCCCAGGGGCCTTCTCAATGAGCAGTTCTTC. Looking up the rest from reference TRBV2 and TRBJ2-1 gives the full variable domain: EPEVTQTPSHQVTQMGQEVILRCVPISNHLYFYWYRQILGQKVEFLVSFYNNEISEKSEIFDDQFSVERPDGSNFTLKIRSTKLEDSAMYFCASSEALPRGLLNEQFFGPGTRLTVL.

The rearrangement joins TRBV6-5 to TRBJ1-2, with TRBD1 matching 9 bases. The V gene end was trimmed by 6 bases and the J gene end by 4 bases; junction bases not matched to a gene: 9. The CDR3 spans 15 residues. The germline V gene has CDR1 MNHEY and CDR2 SVGAGI. CDR3 sequence (DNA): TGTGCCAGCAGCCTAGAACAGGGGGCGCGCTATGGCTACACCTTC. Protein sequence: CASSLEQGARYGYTF.

The chain employs TRBV2 and TRBJ1-4; 8 nucleotides line up with TRBD1. Germline V gene data show CDR1 as SNHLY and CDR2 as FYNNEI. V trimming: 7 bases; J trimming: 8 bases; junction bases outside the gene matches: 9. The CDR3 is 14 amino acids. CDR3 DNA: TGTGCCAGCACTCGACAGGGGCTAGGGGAAAAACTGTTTTTT. Translation: CASTRQGLGEKLFF.

The chain employs TRBV11-1 and TRBJ2-7, with D perhaps matching TRBD1 (6 bases). This CDR3 region has 13 residues. V gave up 5 bases and J gave up 4 bases, with 12 bases separating them. Germline CDR1 is SGHAT and CDR2 is FQDESV (reference sequence). CDR3 protein: CASSQGQPYEQYV. Written as DNA, the CDR3 is TGTGCCAGCAGCCAAGGACAGCCTTACGAGCAGTACGTC.

This chain uses TRBV5-6 with TRBJ1-2, with 9 bases identical to TRBD1. This CDR3 has 15 amino acids. Germline CDR1 reads SGHDT; CDR2 reads YYEEEE. J gave up 4 bases and V 2 bases, and 6 bases lay outside the gene matches. The CDR3 nucleotides read TGTGCCAGCAGCTTACCGGGACAGGGAGGCTATGGCTACACCTTC. This gives the protein CASSLPGQGGYGYTF.

The chain has TRBV27 and TRBJ2-3; a weak D match, TRBD1 (6 bases). The V end was cut by 5 bases, the J end by 0 bases, with 15 bases between. This CDR3 region has 16 residues. Germline values: CDR1 MNHEY, CDR2 SMNVEV (reference sequence). The DNA for the CDR3 is TGTGCCAGCAGTCCCCTGGGACACCCGAGCACAGATACGCAGTATTTT. Residues: CASSPLGHPSTDTQYF.

J is TRBJ1-4 and V is TRBV6-5; D is unresolved. This CDR3 has 13 amino acids. The V and J ends lost 8 bases and 0 bases respectively, with 7 bases between them. Per germline, CDR1 MNHEY and CDR2 SVGAGI. For the CDR3, the DNA is TGTGCCAGCGCCTATGCAACTAATGAAAAACTGTTTTTT. It yields the protein CASAYATNEKLFF.

The chain uses TRBV2 and TRBJ1-1; D is perhaps TRBD1 (6 bases). Trimming cost V 3 bases and J 2 bases, with 13 bases left between them. CDR1 is SNHLY and CDR2 is FYNNEI in the germline V gene. CDR3 size: 15 residues. DNA of the CDR3: TGTGCCAGCAGTGACTCCCCAGGGGATAACACTGAAGCTTTCTTT. It yields the protein CASSDSPGDNTEAFF.

V usage is TRBV7-8 and J usage is TRBJ1-4; maybe TRBD1 (5 bases). V shed 0 bases and J shed 7 bases, with 12 bases lying between them. The CDR3 runs 15 residues. Germline CDR1 is SGHVS and CDR2 is FQNEAQ. CDR3 loop: CASSLASREGEKLFF. The DNA of the CDR3 is TGTGCCAGCAGCTTAGCGAGCAGGGAGGGTGAAAAACTGTTTTTT.

This chain joins TRBV6-5 and TRBJ1-2; perhaps TRBD1 as D (5 bases). Trimming removed 6 bases at V and 4 bases at J, with 15 bases between. Germline lookup yields CDR1 MNHEY and CDR2 SVGAGI. The CDR3 runs 14 residues. In nucleotides, the CDR3 is TGTGCCAGCAGCCGGGGGATATCTGGCTATGGCTACACCTTC. Translating gives CASSRGISGYGYTF.

A word on this clone: In the same sample, other DNA sequences code for this CDR3. V usage is TRBV5-1 and J usage is TRBJ1-1; no definite D call. The CDR3 spans 13 residues. Germline CDR1 and CDR2: SGHRS and YFSETQ. Trimming pared 0 bases from V and 7 bases from J, leaving 10 bases between. CDR3 protein: CASSLGQGGEAFF. CDR3 nucleotide sequence: TGCGCCAGCAGCTTGGGGCAAGGCGGTGAAGCTTTCTTT.

This chain links TRBV4-1 with TRBJ1-2; D perhaps matches TRBD1 (5 bases). Germline values: CDR1 MGHRA, CDR2 YSYEKL. Trimming left V 5 bases short and J 4 bases short, with 14 bases between. The CDR3 has 14 amino acids. The CDR3 protein is CASSSGGEGYGYTF. The DNA of the CDR3 is TGCGCCAGCAGCTCCGGGGGGGAAGGCTATGGCTACACCTTC.

V and J are TRBV3-1 (or the pseudogene TRBV3-2) and TRBJ2-1; TRBD2 is a possible D gene (6 bases). The CDR3 is 13 amino acids. Trimming took 1 base from V and 14 from J, leaving 15 bases between them. Germline values: CDR1 LGHDT, CDR2 YNNKEL (reference sequence). CDR3 protein: CASSQADSGWEFF. The DNA of the CDR3 is TGTGCCAGCAGCCAAGCCGATAGCGGTTGGGAGTTCTTC.

This clone was seen only a few times. The chain combines TRBV2 with TRBJ1-4; perhaps TRBD1 as D (5 bases). CDR3 length equals 15 residues. V was trimmed by 6 bases and J by 3 bases, leaving 14 bases between them. Looked up from germline, CDR1 is SNHLY and CDR2 is FYNNEI. DNA for the CDR3: TGTGCCAGCAGCGATTCCCCGACAGCTAATGAAAAACTGTTTTTT. Encoded protein: CASSDSPTANEKLFF.

The chain uses TRBV19 and TRBJ1-2, with unresolved D. This CDR3 is built from 14 residues. The germline CDR1 and CDR2 sequences are LNHDA and SQIVND (reference sequence). Between the trimmed V and J ends, which lost 0 bases and 0 bases, there was a span of 5 bases. CDR3 bases: TGTGCCAGTAGTATAGACCGGGCTAACTATGGCTACACCTTC. This sequence encodes CASSIDRANYGYTF.

The chain uses TRBV3-1 (or the pseudogene TRBV3-2) and TRBJ2-2; 10 bases align to TRBD2. The CDR3 has 15 amino acids. Per germline, CDR1 LGHDT and CDR2 YNNKEL (reference sequence). V shed 2 bases, J shed 7 bases, and the junction held 4 bases outside the gene matches. CDR3 sequence: CASSQTSGIFGELFF. DNA for the CDR3: TGTGCCAGCAGCCAAACTAGCGGGATTTTCGGGGAGCTGTTTTTT.

J is TRBJ1-1 and V is TRBV19; D perhaps matches TRBD1 (6 bases). Germline values: CDR1 LNHDA, CDR2 SQIVND (reference sequence). The V end lost 3 bases, the J end lost 2 bases, and 19 bases lay between the germline ends. The CDR3 loop spans 17 amino acids. The DNA for the CDR3 is TGTGCCAGTAGTATTAGTTCGGGACAAGAGTTCAACACTGAAGCTTTCTTT. Its protein product is CASSISSGQEFNTEAFF.

The chain recombines TRBV11-3 with TRBJ1-5; no firm D call. The length of the CDR3 is 16 residues. The germline CDR1 and CDR2 sequences are SGHNT and YENEEA. Trimming stripped 7 bases from V and 0 bases from J, with 16 bases between. The CDR3 reads CASTLSIEASNQPQHF. Written as DNA, the CDR3 is TGTGCCAGCACCCTTAGTATAGAAGCTAGCAATCAGCCCCAGCATTTT.

This chain links TRBV9 with TRBJ2-5, with D hard to call. There are 11 residues in the CDR3. Trimming took 4 bases from V and 2 from J, leaving 3 bases between them. The germline V gene has CDR1 SGDLS and CDR2 YYNGEE. The CDR3 protein is CASSPQETQYF. The CDR3 DNA reads TGTGCCAGCAGCCCTCAAGAGACCCAGTACTTC.

V is TRBV7-9 and J is TRBJ1-1; D not certain. With 5 bases removed from V and 4 bases from J, the gap between germline ends came to 11 bases. The CDR3 runs to 13 residues. CDR1 and CDR2 (germline): SEHNR, FQNEAQ (reference sequence). CDR3 nucleotides: TGTGCCAGCAGCCCTGGAGTAGGCACTGAAGCTTTCTTT. It is translated as CASSPGVGTEAFF.

CDR3 DNA: TGTGCCAGTAAGGCGGCGGGGGACACAGATACGCAGTATTTT. It translates to CASKAAGDTDTQYF. The chain recombines TRBV19 with TRBJ2-3, with 7 nucleotides matching TRBD2. Germline lookup yields CDR1 LNHDA and CDR2 SQIVND (reference sequence). This CDR3 contains 14 residues. V shed 7 bases and J 2 bases; nucleotides not matched to a gene: 6.

Written as DNA, the CDR3 is TGCGCCAGCAGCCCGGGACTAGCGGGGGGTCTAGCCAAAAACATTCAGTACTTC. It encodes CASSPGLAGGLAKNIQYF. This chain uses TRBV4-1 with TRBJ2-4, with TRBD2 identical over 15 bases. Germline V gives CDR1 MGHRA, CDR2 YSYEKL. Trimming cost V 4 bases and J 0 bases; bases outside gene matches: 4. This CDR3 comprises 18 residues.

The chain links TRBV19 to TRBJ1-1; 8 bases line up with TRBD1. This CDR3 region has 14 residues. J gave up 4 bases and V 4 bases, and 5 bases lay outside the gene matches. CDR1 is LNHDA, CDR2 SQIVND, per germline (reference sequence). The CDR3 bases are TGTGCCAGTAGTAGCCAGGGGGCAGGCACTGAAGCTTTCTTT. This codes for CASSSQGAGTEAFF.

The chain joins TRBV9 to TRBJ2-7, with a tentative D call TRBD2 (5 bases). Per the germline V gene, CDR1 is SGDLS and CDR2 is YYNGEE. The CDR3 sequence is 11 residues long. DNA for the CDR3: TGTGCCAGCAGCCCTCGAGAGGGCGCGGACGTC. It codes for CASSPREGADV.

The V call is TRBV4-1, the J call TRBJ1-1; 12 bases fit TRBD1. J gave up 5 bases and V 6 bases, and 10 bases lay outside the gene matches. Germline assignment: CDR1 MGHRA and CDR2 YSYEKL. The CDR3 covers 16 residues. CDR3 nucleotides: TGCGCCAGCAGTACCGGGACAGGGGGCGGGGGGACTGAAGCTTTCTTT. As protein: CASSTGTGGGGTEAFF.

The chain links TRBV2 to TRBJ1-2; TRBD1 agrees at 7 bases. V was clipped by 11 bases and J by 0 bases; unmatched bases: 6. In germline, CDR1 is SNHLY, CDR2 FYNNEI. The CDR3 covers 13 residues. The CDR3 coding sequence is TGTGCCGGAGGGACAGCGTCTAACTATGGCTACACCTTC. Encoded protein: CAGGTASNYGYTF.

V is TRBV2 and J is TRBJ1-5; D not resolved. The CDR3 extends over 15 amino acids. Per germline, CDR1 SNHLY and CDR2 FYNNEI. V was cut by 3 bases and J by 3 bases, with 12 bases left in between. CDR3: CASSDPETNNQPQHF. CDR3 nucleotides: TGTGCCAGCAGTGACCCAGAAACAAACAATCAGCCCCAGCATTTT.